These 32 T cell receptor beta chains came from one sample sequenced in a study of T cells expressing NK-cell markers. TCRdb reprocessed the 5' RACE reads, keeping one entry per CDR3 protein, no DNA. The table for this sample gives roughly 430,000 distinct CDR3 sequences. The material sequenced was blood T cells: a sorted CD56 or NKG2C T cell subset, CD4+ or CD8+ T cells, or bulk PBMC T cells (not recorded which). Every receptor here comes from a woman between 18 and 69 years old in good health.

The gene calls are TRBV5-1 and TRBJ2-7; TCRdb's assignment of TRBD2 cannot be checked, as there is no DNA. The germline V gene has CDR1 SGHRS and CDR2 YFSETQ. The CDR3 runs to 16 residues. This CDR3 reads CASSFASGDYSYEQYF.

CDR3 protein: CASSVNRNEQFF. The chain recombines TRBV9 with TRBJ2-1. CDR1 SGDLS and CDR2 YYNGEE come from the germline V gene. CDR3 length: 12 residues.

The chain uses TRBV3-1 and TRBJ1-2; lacking DNA, the TRBD1 call made by TCRdb goes unchecked. The CDR3 contains 14 residues. The V gene's germline CDR1 is LGHDT and CDR2 YNNKEL (reference sequence). CDR3 residues: CASTRTGWNYGYTF.

The chain combines TRBV12-3 or TRBV12-4 with TRBJ2-5; TCRdb's D gene call, TRBD1, goes unchecked for lack of DNA. The CDR3 is 15 amino acids. CDR3 sequence reads: CASRPRTGSGGTQYF.

The chain recombines TRBV20-1 with TRBJ2-4; TCRdb's D call of TRBD2 is untestable without DNA. Germline V gene sequence: CDR1 DFQATT, CDR2 SNEGSKA (reference sequence). The CDR3 consists of 13 residues. CDR3 residues: CSASGRAKNIQYF.

The chain employs TRBV18 and TRBJ1-4; TCRdb selects TRBD1, and the lack of DNA leaves this call unchecked. From germline, CDR1 is KGHSH and CDR2 LQKENI. The CDR3 is 15 amino acids. The CDR3 loop reads CASSPPGTVNEKLFF.

V is TRBV6-2 or TRBV6-3 and J is TRBJ2-2; TCRdb indicates TRBD1, and absent DNA this call remains unverified. This CDR3 is 15 amino acids long. Germline CDR1 is MNHEY and CDR2 is SVGEGT. CDR3 protein: CASSRQGAGTGELFF.

The chain employs TRBV3-1 and TRBJ2-5. The CDR3 has 15 amino acids. Germline V gene lookup returns CDR1 LGHDT and CDR2 YNNKEL (reference sequence). The CDR3 loop reads CASRRHPTGGETQYF.

V usage is TRBV6-5 and J usage is TRBJ2-1; no DNA is available, so the TRBD2 call from TCRdb remains unchecked. The CDR3 has 15 amino acids. Germline V CDR1 and CDR2: MNHEY, SVGAGI. CDR3 protein: CASSYTLTGGDEQFF.

The CDR3 loop reads CASSRTGRTTSGEQFF. The genes are TRBV7-3 and TRBJ2-1; TCRdb calls TRBD2, which cannot be checked without DNA. This CDR3 is 16 amino acids long. Germline V lookup: CDR1 SGHTA, CDR2 FQGTGA.

The chain employs TRBV20-1 and TRBJ1-5; lacking DNA, the TRBD1 call made by TCRdb goes unchecked. Germline lookup yields CDR1 DFQATT and CDR2 SNEGSKA (reference sequence). The CDR3 covers 14 residues. This chain's CDR3 is CSAEDRGGNQPQHF.

V and J are TRBV7-2 and TRBJ2-7; there is no DNA to check the TCRdb D call of TRBD1. The germline gives CDR1 SGHTA, CDR2 FQGNSA. The CDR3 is 14 amino acids. CDR3 sequence reads: CASSPRGLTYEQYF. The full variable domain, with the rest looked up from reference TRBV7-2 and TRBJ2-7, is GAGVSQSPSNKVTEKGKDVELRCDPISGHTALYWYRQSLGQGLEFLIYFQGNSAPDKSGLPSDRFSAERTGGSVSTLTIQRTQQEDSAVYLCASSPRGLTYEQYFGPGTRLTVT.

The chain has TRBV20-1 and TRBJ1-2. The CDR3 loop spans 14 amino acids. CDR1 is DFQATT, CDR2 SNEGSKA, per germline (reference sequence). CDR3: CSARDLGGLYGYTF.

V usage is TRBV7-6 and J usage is TRBJ2-1; lacking DNA, the TRBD2 call made by TCRdb goes unchecked. Germline assignment: CDR1 SGHVS and CDR2 FNYEAQ. This CDR3 has 17 amino acids. CDR3 amino acids: CASSKSPGTRSYNEQFF.

V and J are TRBV7-2 and TRBJ2-1; the TCRdb D gene call, TRBD2, has no DNA to confirm it. The CDR3 is 15 amino acids. The germline V gene has CDR1 SGHTA and CDR2 FQGNSA. The CDR3: CASSPSERSSYEQFF.

The chain uses TRBV10-3 and TRBJ2-5; the D call of TRBD2 rests on TCRdb alone, since no DNA is present to check it. Germline CDR1 and CDR2: ENHRY and SYGVKD. The CDR3 sequence is 14 residues long. The CDR3 spells CAISIGLARETQYF.

The chain links TRBV12-3 or TRBV12-4 to TRBJ1-5; TCRdb selects TRBD1, and the lack of DNA leaves this call unchecked. The CDR3 sequence is 15 residues long. CDR3 residues: CASSLGLGVDQPQHF.

V and J are TRBV4-3 and TRBJ2-1; TCRdb names TRBD2, which stays unverified in the absence of DNA. The germline V gene encodes CDR1 LGHNA and CDR2 YSLEER. The CDR3 loop spans 15 amino acids. The CDR3 protein is CASSQEVAGRNEQFF.

The chain combines TRBV6-6 with TRBJ2-7; TCRdb calls TRBD1, which cannot be checked without DNA. Germline lookup yields CDR1 MNHNY and CDR2 SVGAGI (reference sequence). This CDR3 has 13 residues. The CDR3: CASSSGDRAKQYF.

The rearrangement links TRBV25-1 to TRBJ2-7; TCRdb names TRBD1, which stays unverified in the absence of DNA. The CDR3 consists of 16 residues. The V gene's germline CDR1 is MGHDK and CDR2 SYGVNS. Here the CDR3 reads CASSEYEGQGDHEQYF.

The chain links TRBV12-3 or TRBV12-4 to TRBJ2-7; TCRdb's D gene call, TRBD2, goes unchecked for lack of DNA. The CDR3 spans 14 residues. This chain's CDR3 is CASSSGTSSYEQYF.

The rearrangement uses TRBV5-1 and TRBJ1-2. The CDR3 covers 12 residues. CDR1 and CDR2 (germline): SGHRS, YFSETQ. The CDR3 spells CASSLVDGGYTF.

The chain has TRBV20-1 and TRBJ1-3; TCRdb's assignment of TRBD1 cannot be checked, as there is no DNA. Germline values: CDR1 DFQATT, CDR2 SNEGSKA (reference sequence). CDR3 size: 15 residues. The CDR3 loop is CSARVPGPGGNTIYF.

CDR3: CASSQDPYNEQFF. The chain links TRBV4-1 to TRBJ2-1. Germline V CDR1 and CDR2: MGHRA, YSYEKL. The CDR3 covers 13 residues.

The CDR3 here is CSTPRGQNTEAFF. V is TRBV20-1 and J is TRBJ1-1; TCRdb reports TRBD1, a call that lacks DNA to check it against. The length of the CDR3 is 13 residues. Germline V CDR1 and CDR2: DFQATT, SNEGSKA (reference sequence).

The CDR3 loop reads CASSMSLPYEQYF. The J gene is TRBJ2-7, the V gene TRBV21-1. TRBV21-1 is noted as a pseudogene. The CDR3 runs to 13 residues.

V gene TRBV27 combines with J gene TRBJ2-7. The CDR3 covers 16 residues. Germline lookup yields CDR1 MNHEY and CDR2 SMNVEV (reference sequence). The CDR3 is CASSPSSTGTSYEQYF.

V gene TRBV4-3 combines with J gene TRBJ2-2; TCRdb lists TRBD1, though no DNA is available to test this call. Germline V CDR1 and CDR2: LGHNA, YSLEER. CDR3 length equals 14 residues. CDR3 sequence reads: CASSLDRNTGELFF.

This chain connects TRBV9 to TRBJ2-1; TCRdb gives TRBD1 as the D gene, but with no DNA this cannot be confirmed. CDR1 is SGDLS and CDR2 is YYNGEE in the germline V gene. CDR3 length: 15 amino acids. CDR3 in amino acids: CASSPQFREFNEQFF.

This chain joins TRBV11-2 and TRBJ2-4; TCRdb lists TRBD1, though no DNA is available to test this call. The germline V gene encodes CDR1 SGHAT and CDR2 FQNNGV. This CDR3 contains 18 residues. This CDR3 reads CASSRGVYLGGRKNIQYF.

V is TRBV12-3 or TRBV12-4 and J is TRBJ1-3. The CDR3 length is 15 residues. The CDR3 loop is CASSLRISSGNTIYF.

V gene TRBV12-3 or TRBV12-4 combines with J gene TRBJ1-3. CDR3 length: 14 residues. The CDR3 loop reads CASSFVSSGNTIYF.